This entry features one T cell receptor beta chain sequence. Its antigen remains unidentified. Stable Graves' hyperthyroidism denoted no ophthalmopathy progression over 18 months. Uncontrolled infection, other autoimmune disease, pregnancy or lactation led to exclusion. This entry comes from a study of T cells in Graves' hyperthyroidism and ophthalmopathy. Study conclusions and caveats: Most thyroid-expanded clonotypes above 0.001 were also found in blood.

Amplified TCR beta CDR3 regions derived from RNA transcripts. HTBI primers drove first-round RT-PCR of the TCR CDR3. TCRdb reprocessed the multiplex PCR reads with MiXCR, giving one entry per CDR3 protein. The table lists around 350,000 distinct CDR3 sequences, about 25% of them singletons. V dropped 3 bases and J dropped 7 bases, with 13 bases sitting between them. Germline values: CDR1 SNHLY, CDR2 FYNNEI. The CDR3 has 13 amino acids. The chain combines TRBV2 with TRBJ2-7, with a tentative D call TRBD2 (5 bases). The sequenced sample was blood. This clonotype was obtained from a middle-aged man with Graves' hyperthyroidism. In DNA form, the CDR3 reads TGTGCCAGCAGTGATGGGAGTACGTGGGAGCAGTACTTC. Its translation is CASSDGSTWEQYF.